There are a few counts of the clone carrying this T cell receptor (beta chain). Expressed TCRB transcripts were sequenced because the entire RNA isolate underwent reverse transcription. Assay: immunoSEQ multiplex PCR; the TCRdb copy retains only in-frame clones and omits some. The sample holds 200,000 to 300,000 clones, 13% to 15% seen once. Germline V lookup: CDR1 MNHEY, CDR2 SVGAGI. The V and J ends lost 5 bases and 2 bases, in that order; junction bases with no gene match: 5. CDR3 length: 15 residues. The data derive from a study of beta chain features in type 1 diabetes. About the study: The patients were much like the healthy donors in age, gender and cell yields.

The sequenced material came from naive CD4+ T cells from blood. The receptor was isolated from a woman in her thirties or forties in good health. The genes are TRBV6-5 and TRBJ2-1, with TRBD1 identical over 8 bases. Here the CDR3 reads CASSARTGTYNEQFF. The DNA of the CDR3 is TGTGCCAGCAGTGCAAGGACAGGGACCTACAATGAGCAGTTCTTC.